The TCR beta chain under discussion was sequenced for a study of T cell repertoires in cytomegalovirus infection. Study-wide context: CMV infection and matching HLA type were both indicated by public TCR beta signatures.

Germline V CDR1 and CDR2: WNHNN, SYGVQD (reference sequence). The V and J ends lost 4 bases and 2 bases, in that order; junction bases with no gene match: 10. The CDR3 is made up of 17 amino acids. TCRdb redid the calling of the reads with MiXCR, one entry per CDR3 protein. The sample shows over 150,000 distinct CDR3 sequences, roughly a fifth of them seen only once. Material for sequencing was PBMCs. The sequence was collected from a human donor in good health (CMV status not recorded). Some clones in this sample may be carry-over from other donors' samples. This sequence joins TRBV10-1 and TRBJ2-3, with 9 bases lining up with TRBD1. CDR3 DNA: TGCGCCAGCAGTGGTCCGGACAGGGGTGTTTTCACAGATACGCAGTATTTT. Translated, it gives CASSGPDRGVFTDTQYF.